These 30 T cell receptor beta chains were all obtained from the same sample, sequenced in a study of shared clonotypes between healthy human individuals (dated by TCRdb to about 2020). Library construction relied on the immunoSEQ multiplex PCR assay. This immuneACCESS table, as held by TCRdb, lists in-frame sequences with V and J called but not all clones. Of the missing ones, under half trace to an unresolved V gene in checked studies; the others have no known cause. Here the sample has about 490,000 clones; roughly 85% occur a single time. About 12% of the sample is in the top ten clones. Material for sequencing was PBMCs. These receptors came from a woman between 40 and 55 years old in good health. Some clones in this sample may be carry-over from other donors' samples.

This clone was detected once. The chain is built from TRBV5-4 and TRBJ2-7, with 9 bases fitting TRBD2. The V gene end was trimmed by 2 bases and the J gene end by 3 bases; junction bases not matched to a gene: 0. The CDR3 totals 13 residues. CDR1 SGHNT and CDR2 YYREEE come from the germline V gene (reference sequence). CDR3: CASSFSGSYEQYF. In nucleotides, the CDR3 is TGTGCCAGCAGCTTTAGCGGGAGCTACGAGCAGTACTTC.

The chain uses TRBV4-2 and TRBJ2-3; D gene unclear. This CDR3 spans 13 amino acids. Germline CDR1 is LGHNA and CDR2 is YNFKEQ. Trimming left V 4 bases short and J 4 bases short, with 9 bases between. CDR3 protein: CASSPGYPDTQYF. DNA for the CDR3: TGTGCCAGCAGCCCCGGGTATCCAGATACGCAGTATTTT.

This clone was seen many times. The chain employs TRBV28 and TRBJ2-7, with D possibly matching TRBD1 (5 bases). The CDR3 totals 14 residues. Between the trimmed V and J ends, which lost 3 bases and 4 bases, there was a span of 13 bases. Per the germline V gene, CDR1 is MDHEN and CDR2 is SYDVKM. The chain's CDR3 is CASSLTTAEYEQYF. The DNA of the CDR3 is TGTGCCAGCAGTTTGACGACAGCCGAATACGAGCAGTACTTC.

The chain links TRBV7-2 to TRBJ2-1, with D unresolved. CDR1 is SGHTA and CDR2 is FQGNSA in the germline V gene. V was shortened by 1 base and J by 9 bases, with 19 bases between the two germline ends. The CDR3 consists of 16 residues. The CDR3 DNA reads TGTGCCAGCAGCTTAGTCAGTTTGGCCGGCGCCATTGAGCAGTTCTTC. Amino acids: CASSLVSLAGAIEQFF.

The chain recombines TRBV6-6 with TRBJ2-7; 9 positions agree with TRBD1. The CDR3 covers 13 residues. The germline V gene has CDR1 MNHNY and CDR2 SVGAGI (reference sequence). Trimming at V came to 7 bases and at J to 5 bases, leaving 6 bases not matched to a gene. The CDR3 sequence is CASMGTGIDEQYF. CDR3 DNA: TGTGCCAGCATGGGGACAGGGATAGACGAGCAGTACTTC.

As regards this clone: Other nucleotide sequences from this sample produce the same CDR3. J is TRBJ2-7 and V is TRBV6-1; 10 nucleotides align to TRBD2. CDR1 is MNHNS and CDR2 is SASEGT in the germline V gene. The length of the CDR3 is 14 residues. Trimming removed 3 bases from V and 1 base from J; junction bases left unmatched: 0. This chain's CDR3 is CASSEGLASYEQYF. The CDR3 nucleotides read TGTGCCAGCAGTGAGGGACTAGCGTCCTACGAGCAGTACTTC.

The CDR3 bases are TGTGCCAGCAGCTTATATGGGGGGCTCCTTAGGACTGAAGCTTTCTTT. Translating gives CASSLYGGLLRTEAFF. The chain recombines TRBV7-3 with TRBJ1-1; D is possibly TRBD1 (6 bases). CDR1 SGHTA and CDR2 FQGTGA come from the germline V gene. V lost 2 bases and J 5 bases, leaving 18 bases between the germline ends. This CDR3 contains 16 residues.

In DNA, the CDR3 is TGCGCCAGCAGCCAACAGGGTTTACGTGAAAAACTGTTTTTT. This translates into CASSQQGLREKLFF. The chain couples TRBV4-1 to TRBJ1-4; weak D call: TRBD1 (5 bases). Germline V gives CDR1 MGHRA, CDR2 YSYEKL. The CDR3 is made up of 14 amino acids. The V gene lost 2 bases and the J gene lost 7 bases, with 11 bases spanning the gap.

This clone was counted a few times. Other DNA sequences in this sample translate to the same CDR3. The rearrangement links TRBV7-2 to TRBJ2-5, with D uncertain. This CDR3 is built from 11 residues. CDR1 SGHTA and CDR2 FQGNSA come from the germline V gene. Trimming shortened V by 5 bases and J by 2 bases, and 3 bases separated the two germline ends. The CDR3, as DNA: TGTGCCAGCAGCCCTCAAGAGACCCAGTACTTC. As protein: CASSPQETQYF.

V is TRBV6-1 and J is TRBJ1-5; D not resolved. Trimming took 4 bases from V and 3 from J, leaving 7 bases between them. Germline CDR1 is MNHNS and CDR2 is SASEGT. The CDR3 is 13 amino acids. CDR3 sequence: CASSAGNNQPQHF. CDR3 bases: TGTGCCAGCAGTGCCGGGAACAATCAGCCCCAGCATTTT.

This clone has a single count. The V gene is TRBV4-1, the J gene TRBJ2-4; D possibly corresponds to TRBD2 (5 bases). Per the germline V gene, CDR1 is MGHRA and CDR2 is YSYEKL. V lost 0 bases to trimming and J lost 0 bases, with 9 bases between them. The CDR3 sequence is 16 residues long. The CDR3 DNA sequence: TGCGCCAGCAGCCAAGATGGGAGACCAGCCAAAAACATTCAGTACTTC. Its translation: CASSQDGRPAKNIQYF.

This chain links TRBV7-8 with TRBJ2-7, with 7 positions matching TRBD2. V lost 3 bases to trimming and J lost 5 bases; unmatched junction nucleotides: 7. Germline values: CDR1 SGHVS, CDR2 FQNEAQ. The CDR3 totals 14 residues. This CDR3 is CASSFWGGSNEQYF. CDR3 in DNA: TGTGCCAGCAGCTTCTGGGGGGGTTCGAACGAGCAGTACTTC.

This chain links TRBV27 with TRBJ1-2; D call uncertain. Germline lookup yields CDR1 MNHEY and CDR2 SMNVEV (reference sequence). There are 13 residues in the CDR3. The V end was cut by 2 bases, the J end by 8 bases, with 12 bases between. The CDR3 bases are TGTGCCAGCAGTTTACGGGGAGTGGGGGGCTACACCTTC. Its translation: CASSLRGVGGYTF.

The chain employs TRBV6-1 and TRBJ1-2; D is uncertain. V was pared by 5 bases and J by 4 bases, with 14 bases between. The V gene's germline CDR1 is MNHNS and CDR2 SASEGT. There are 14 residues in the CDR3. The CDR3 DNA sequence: TGTGCCAGCAGTCAACAGCCGAACCTCTATGGCTACACCTTC. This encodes CASSQQPNLYGYTF.

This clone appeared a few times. This CDR3 reads CASSLAPGGATQETQYF. CDR3 nucleotide sequence: TGTGCCAGCAGCTTAGCCCCCGGGGGCGCGACTCAAGAGACCCAGTACTTC. The chain couples TRBV7-2 to TRBJ2-5; D may be TRBD1 or TRBD2 (6 bases each). V shed 0 bases and J shed 2 bases, with 16 bases lying between them. Germline CDR1 reads SGHTA; CDR2 reads FQGNSA. The CDR3 runs to 17 residues.

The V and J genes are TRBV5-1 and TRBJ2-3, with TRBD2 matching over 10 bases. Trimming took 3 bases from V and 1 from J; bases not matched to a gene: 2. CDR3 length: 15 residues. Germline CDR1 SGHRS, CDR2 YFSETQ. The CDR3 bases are TGCGCCAGCAGCTCGACTAGCGGGCGCACAGATACGCAGTATTTT. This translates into CASSSTSGRTDTQYF.

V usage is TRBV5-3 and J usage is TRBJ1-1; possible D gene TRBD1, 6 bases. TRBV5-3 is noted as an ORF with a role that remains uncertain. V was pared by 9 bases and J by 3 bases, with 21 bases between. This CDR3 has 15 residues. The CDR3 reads CANRLRAQGDTEAFF. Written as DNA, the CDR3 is TGTGCCAACAGGCTACGGGCACAGGGAGACACTGAAGCTTTCTTT.

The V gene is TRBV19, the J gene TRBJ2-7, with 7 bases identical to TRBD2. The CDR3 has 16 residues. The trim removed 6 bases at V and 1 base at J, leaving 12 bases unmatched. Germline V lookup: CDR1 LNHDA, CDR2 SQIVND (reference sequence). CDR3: CASSAMVGRTSYEQYF. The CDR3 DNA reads TGTGCCAGTAGCGCGATGGTCGGGAGGACTTCCTACGAGCAGTACTTC.

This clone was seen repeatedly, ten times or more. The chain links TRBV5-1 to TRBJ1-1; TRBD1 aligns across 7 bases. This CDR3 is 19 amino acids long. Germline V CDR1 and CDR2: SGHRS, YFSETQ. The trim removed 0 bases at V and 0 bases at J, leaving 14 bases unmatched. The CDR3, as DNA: TGCGCCAGCAGCTTGGACGCTAGGACAGGTGCTTTCATGAACACTGAAGCTTTCTTT. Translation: CASSLDARTGAFMNTEAFF.

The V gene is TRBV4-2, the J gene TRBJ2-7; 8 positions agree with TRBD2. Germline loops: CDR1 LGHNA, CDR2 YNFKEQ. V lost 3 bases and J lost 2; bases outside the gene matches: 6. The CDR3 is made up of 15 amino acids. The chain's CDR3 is CASSQQAGEPYEQYF. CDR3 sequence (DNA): TGTGCCAGCAGCCAGCAAGCGGGGGAACCCTACGAGCAGTACTTC.

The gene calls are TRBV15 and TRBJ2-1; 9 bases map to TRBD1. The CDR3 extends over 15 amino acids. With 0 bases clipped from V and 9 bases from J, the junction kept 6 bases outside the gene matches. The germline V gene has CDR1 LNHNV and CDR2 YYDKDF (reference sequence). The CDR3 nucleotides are TGTGCCACCAGCAGAGATCTACAGGGGGCCGGTGAGCAGTTCTTC. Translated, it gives CATSRDLQGAGEQFF.

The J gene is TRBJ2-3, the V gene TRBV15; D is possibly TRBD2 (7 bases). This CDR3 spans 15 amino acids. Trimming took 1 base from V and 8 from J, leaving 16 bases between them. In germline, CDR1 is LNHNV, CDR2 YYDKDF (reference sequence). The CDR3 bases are TGTGCCACCAGCAGAGCCCAATGGGGAGGGGGTACGCAGTATTTT. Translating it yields CATSRAQWGGGTQYF.

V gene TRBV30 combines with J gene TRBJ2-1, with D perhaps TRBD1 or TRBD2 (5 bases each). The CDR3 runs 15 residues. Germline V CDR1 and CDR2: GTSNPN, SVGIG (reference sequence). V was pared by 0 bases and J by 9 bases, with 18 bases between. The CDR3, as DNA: TGTGCCTGGAGTGTACTTTCGATGGGTGGGGGTGAGCAGTTCTTC. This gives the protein CAWSVLSMGGGEQFF.

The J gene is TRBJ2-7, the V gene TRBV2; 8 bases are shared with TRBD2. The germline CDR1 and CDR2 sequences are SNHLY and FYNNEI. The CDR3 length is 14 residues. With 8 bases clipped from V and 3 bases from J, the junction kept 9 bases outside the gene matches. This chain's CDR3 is CASWRAGGLYEQYF. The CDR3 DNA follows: TGTGCCAGCTGGAGGGCGGGAGGCCTCTACGAGCAGTACTTC.

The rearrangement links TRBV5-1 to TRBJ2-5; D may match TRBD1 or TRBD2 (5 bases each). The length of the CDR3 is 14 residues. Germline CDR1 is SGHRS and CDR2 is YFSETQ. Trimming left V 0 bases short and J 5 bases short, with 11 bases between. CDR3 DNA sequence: TGCGCCAGCAGCTTGGACAGCGAGGGGGAGACCCAGTACTTC. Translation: CASSLDSEGETQYF.

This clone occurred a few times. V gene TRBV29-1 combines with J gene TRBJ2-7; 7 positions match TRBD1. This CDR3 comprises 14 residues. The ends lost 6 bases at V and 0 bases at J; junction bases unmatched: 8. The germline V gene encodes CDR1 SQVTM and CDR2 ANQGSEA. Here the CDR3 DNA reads TGCAGCGTCGGTAGACAGGGTAGCTCCTACGAGCAGTACTTC. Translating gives CSVGRQGSSYEQYF.

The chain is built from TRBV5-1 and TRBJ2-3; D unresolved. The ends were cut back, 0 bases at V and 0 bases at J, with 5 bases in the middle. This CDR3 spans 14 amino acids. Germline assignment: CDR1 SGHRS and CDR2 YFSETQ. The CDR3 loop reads CASSLGSSTDTQYF. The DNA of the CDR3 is TGCGCCAGCAGCTTGGGATCTAGCACAGATACGCAGTATTTT.

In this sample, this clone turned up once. DNA of the CDR3: TGTGCCAGCAGCTATACGACGGGTAACTATGGCTACACCTTC. Its translation is CASSYTTGNYGYTF. The gene calls are TRBV11-2 and TRBJ1-2; no clear D. Per the germline V gene, CDR1 is SGHAT and CDR2 is FQNNGV. Trimming removed 4 bases at V and 1 base at J, with 10 bases between. The CDR3 covers 14 residues.

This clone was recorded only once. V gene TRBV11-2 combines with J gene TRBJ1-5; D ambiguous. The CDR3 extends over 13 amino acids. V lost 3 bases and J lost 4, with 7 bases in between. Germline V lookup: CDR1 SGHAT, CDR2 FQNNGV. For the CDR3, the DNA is TGTGCCAGCAGCTTCCAGACAAATCAGCCCCAGCATTTT. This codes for CASSFQTNQPQHF.

In DNA form, the CDR3 reads TGTGCCAGTAGTAACCCTCAGCGGGAGGGCCAGCAGTTCTTC. Encoded protein: CASSNPQREGQQFF. The gene calls are TRBV19 and TRBJ2-1; 10 bases map to TRBD2. The J segment lost 11 bases and the V segment lost 4 bases, leaving 8 bases of the junction unmatched. The CDR3 length is 14 residues. CDR1 is LNHDA and CDR2 is SQIVND in the germline V gene (reference sequence).